These 6 T cell receptor beta chains share one sample of origin, sequenced in a study of T cells in tumors after PD-1 blockade. Clones were read by immunoSEQ multiplex PCR, and TCRdb kept only the in-frame ones, dropping some. The sample comprises more than 6,500 clones, 55% to 70% of which are singletons, and approximately 8.7% rests with the top ten. The sequenced sample was tumor tissue, obtained after anti-PD-1 treatment. These receptors came from a human donor with basal cell carcinoma.

The rearrangement uses TRBV13 and TRBJ1-1; D uncertain. Germline-derived CDR1 and CDR2 are PRHDT and FYEKMQ (reference sequence). CDR3 length equals 13 residues. The germline V and J ends were trimmed by 1 base and 1 base, with 4 bases remaining between them. This CDR3 reads CASSLEQNTEAFF. The CDR3 bases are TGTGCCAGCAGCTTAGAACAGAACACTGAAGCTTTCTTT. The full variable domain, rest sourced from reference TRBV13 and TRBJ1-1, is AAGVIQSPRHLIKEKRETATLKCYPIPRHDTVYWYQQGPGQDPQFLISFYEKMQSDKGSIPDRFSAQQFSDYHSELNMSSLELGDSALYFCASSLEQNTEAFFGQGTRLTVV.

This chain joins TRBV7-9 and TRBJ2-1; a possible D gene is TRBD2 (5 bases). Trimming took off 0 bases at V and 3 bases at J, with 9 bases between the two ends. This CDR3 is 15 amino acids long. From germline, CDR1 is SEHNR and CDR2 FQNEAQ (reference sequence). CDR3 sequence: CASSLAWEYYNEQFF. As DNA, the CDR3 is TGTGCCAGCAGCTTAGCTTGGGAGTACTACAATGAGCAGTTCTTC.

This clone was found once. The chain employs TRBV7-2 and TRBJ2-2, with D unclear. This CDR3 has 17 residues. Trimming stripped 4 bases from V and 4 bases from J, with 19 bases between. Germline lookup yields CDR1 SGHTA and CDR2 FQGNSA. The chain's CDR3 is CASSSGPYLTFTGELFF. CDR3 sequence (DNA): TGTGCCAGCAGCTCGGGCCCTTACCTTACCTTCACCGGGGAGCTGTTTTTT.

The chain joins TRBV4-3 to TRBJ2-7, with D perhaps TRBD1 (5 bases). Trimming pared 2 bases from V and 3 bases from J, leaving 8 bases between. From germline, CDR1 is LGHNA and CDR2 YSLEER. The CDR3 is 13 residues long. CDR3: CASSQFQGYEQYF. In DNA form, the CDR3 reads TGCGCCAGCAGCCAATTTCAGGGCTACGAGCAGTACTTC.

The V and J genes are TRBV4-1 and TRBJ2-7, with 8 bases aligning to TRBD1. This CDR3 comprises 16 residues. V gave up 0 bases and J gave up 7 bases; unmatched junction bases: 11. Germline V CDR1 and CDR2: MGHRA, YSYEKL. The CDR3 sequence is CASSQDKDRADYEQYF. CDR3 coding DNA: TGCGCCAGCAGCCAAGATAAGGACAGGGCTGATTATGAGCAGTACTTC.

A few counts support this clone. The genes are TRBV19 and TRBJ1-2, with TRBD1 matching 7 bases. The CDR3 totals 13 residues. CDR1 and CDR2 (germline): LNHDA, SQIVND (reference sequence). After removal of 7 bases from V and 6 bases from J, the junction contained 8 bases not matched to a gene. The chain's CDR3 is CASTPDRVHGYTF. In DNA, the CDR3 is TGTGCCAGTACTCCAGACAGGGTCCATGGCTACACCTTC.